This T cell receptor (beta chain) is drawn from a study of control samples from healthy donors and cancer patients. This CDR3 region has 17 residues. Germline trimming cut 0 bases from V and 0 bases from J; bases unmatched to any gene: 7. TCRdb keeps only in-frame clones here, not all; method: immunoSEQ multiplex PCR. The data contain approximately 97,000 clones, about 92% of them singletons. The specimen was blood. The V and J genes are TRBV23-1 and TRBJ2-5; 7 bases align to TRBD1. TRBV23-1 is an open reading frame, and its role is uncertain. The receptor's source is a woman aged 18 to 35 in good health. The CDR3 nucleotides are TGCGCCAGCAGTCAATCCATTGGCAGGGGGTACCAAGAGACCCAGTACTTC. It translates to CASSQSIGRGYQETQYF.